This section outlines one T cell receptor beta chain sequence together with its context. Its specificity is unknown. CD4+ cells were split into CD45RA+ naive and CD45RA-negative memory subsets. CDR3 length: 13 residues. The V gene lost 4 bases and the J gene lost 3 bases, with 10 bases spanning the gap. Germline V lookup: CDR1 SGHNT, CDR2 YENEEA. Sorted-subset replicate PCRs used 150 to 200 ng of genomic DNA. This amount corresponded to some 30,000 T cell genomes. In the authors' workflow: Junction-only sequences without quality scores came from ImmunoSEQ, so filtering differed. Libraries were prepared by immunoSEQ multiplex PCR; TCRdb keeps only in-frame clonotypes and omits some of them. That table furnishes V, J and clone size, whereas the DNA furnished D and trimming. The profile shows some 660,000 clones, around four fifths of them singletons. This sample was included in a study of shared clonotypes between healthy human individuals. Study-wide findings and caveats: Sampling covered blood only; tissue repertoires likely differ.

Sequenced input: memory CD4+ T cells sorted from blood. The subset is: CD45RA-negative fraction. This TCR was recovered from a woman in her twenties or thirties in good health. The chain combines TRBV11-3 with TRBJ2-7; tentative D call: TRBD1 (6 bases). The CDR3 is CASSYRAGYEQYF. CDR3 coding DNA: TGTGCCAGCAGCTACAGGGCAGGCTACGAGCAGTACTTC.